This T cell receptor beta chain was obtained from a study of T cell repertoires in cytomegalovirus infection. About the research overall: Public TCR beta signatures were indicative of both CMV infection and a matching HLA type. Study conclusions and caveats: Clonotype analysis showed dominance of the ex vivo response by HLA-C-restricted CMV-specific TCR beta clonotypes.

About this clonotype: The antigen is not known.

This CDR3 contains 19 residues. Looked up from germline, CDR1 is LNHNV and CDR2 is YYDKDF (reference sequence). Trimming took 0 bases from V and 4 from J, leaving 24 bases between them. TCRdb reprocessed the reads via MiXCR and lists one record per CDR3 protein. Here the sample spans hundreds of thousands of distinct CDR3 sequences, around 31% being singletons. The origin of this receptor is a human donor in good health (CMV status not recorded). Some clones in this sample may be carry-over from other donors' samples. This specimen consisted of cultured PBMCs, obtained from culture after CMV antigen stimulation. The V and J genes are TRBV15 and TRBJ1-1; D call uncertain. CDR3 DNA sequence: TGTGCCACCAGCAGAGATCCCGGTCTGACCTCCCCGCCGGCCACTGAAGCTTTCTTT. Its translation is CATSRDPGLTSPPATEAFF.